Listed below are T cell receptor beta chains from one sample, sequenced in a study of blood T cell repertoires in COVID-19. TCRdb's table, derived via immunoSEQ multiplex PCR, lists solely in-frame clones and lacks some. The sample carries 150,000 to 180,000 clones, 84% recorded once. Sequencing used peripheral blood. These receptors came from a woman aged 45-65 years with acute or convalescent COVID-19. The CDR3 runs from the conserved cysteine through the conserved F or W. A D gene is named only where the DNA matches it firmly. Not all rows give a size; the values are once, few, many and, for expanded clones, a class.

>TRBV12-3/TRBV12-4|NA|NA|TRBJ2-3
CASSTSDTQYF
TGTGCCAGCAGTACTTCAGATACGCAGTATTTT
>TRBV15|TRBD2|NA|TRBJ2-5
CATSRESASGQETQYF
TGTGCCACCAGCAGAGAATCAGCTAGCGGGCAAGAGACCCAGTACTTC
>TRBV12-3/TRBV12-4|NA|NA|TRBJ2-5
CASSLGLGTQYF
TGTGCCAGCAGTTTGGGCCTTGGGACCCAGTACTTC
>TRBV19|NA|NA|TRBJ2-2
CASSMGSRRELFF
TGTGCCAGTAGTATGGGCAGCAGAAGGGAGCTGTTTTTT
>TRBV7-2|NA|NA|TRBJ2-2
CASSLEQSGELFF
TGTGCCAGCAGCTTAGAACAATCCGGGGAGCTGTTTTTT
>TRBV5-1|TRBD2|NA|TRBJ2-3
CASRDLVAGDPDTQYF
TGCGCCAGCAGAGACCTAGTGGCGGGAGATCCCGATACGCAGTATTTT
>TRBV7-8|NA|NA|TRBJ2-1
CASSLDSSSYNEQFF
TGTGCCAGCAGCTTAGACAGCAGCTCCTACAATGAGCAGTTCTTC
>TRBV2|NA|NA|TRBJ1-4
CASSEMGQEKLFF
TGTGCCAGCAGTGAGATGGGGCAAGAAAAACTGTTTTTT
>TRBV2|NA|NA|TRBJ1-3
CASRAETASGNTIYF
TGTGCCAGCAGGGCCGAGACAGCCTCTGGAAACACCATATATTTT
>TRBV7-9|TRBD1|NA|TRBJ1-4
CASSLGDRGRGEKLFF
TGTGCCAGCAGCTTAGGTGACAGGGGCAGGGGTGAAAAACTGTTTTTT
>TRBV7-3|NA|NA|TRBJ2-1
CASSSRGGSPPMYNEQFF
TGTGCCAGCAGTTCCCGAGGAGGAAGCCCTCCGATGTACAATGAGCAGTTCTTC
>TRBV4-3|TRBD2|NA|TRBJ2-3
CASSQDTSGGPQYF
TGCGCCAGCAGCCAGGATACTAGCGGGGGCCCGCAGTATTTT
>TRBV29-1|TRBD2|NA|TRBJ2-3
CSVEERRAAKRGVTDTQYF
TGCAGCGTTGAAGAACGGCGGGCCGCGAAGCGGGGGGTCACAGATACGCAGTATTTT
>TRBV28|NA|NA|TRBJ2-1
CASSHNVWGQHNEQFF
TGTGCCAGCAGCCATAACGTTTGGGGGCAGCACAATGAGCAGTTCTTC
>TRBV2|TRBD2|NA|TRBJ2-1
CASSASGVNNEQFF
TGTGCCAGCAGTGCTAGCGGGGTTAACAATGAGCAGTTCTTC
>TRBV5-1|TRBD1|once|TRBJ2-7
CASSLAAGTGLIEQYF
TGCGCCAGCAGCTTGGCTGCCGGGACAGGCCTAATTGAGCAGTACTTC
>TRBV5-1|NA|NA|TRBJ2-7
CASSLAGGINYEQYF
TGCGCCAGCAGCTTGGCCGGAGGGATTAACTACGAGCAGTACTTC
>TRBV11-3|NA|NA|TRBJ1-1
CASSSGPLGGTEAFF
TGTGCCAGCAGCTCCGGCCCACTCGGGGGGACTGAAGCTTTCTTT
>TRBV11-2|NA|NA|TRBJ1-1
CASSLGQGGTEAFF
TGTGCCAGCAGCCTGGGACAAGGGGGCACTGAAGCTTTCTTT
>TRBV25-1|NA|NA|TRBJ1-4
CASEGDEKLFF
TGTGCCAGCGAGGGGGATGAAAAACTGTTTTTT
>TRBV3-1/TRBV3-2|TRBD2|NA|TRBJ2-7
CASRGGFGPSGGAYEQYF
TGTGCCAGCAGGGGGGGCTTCGGCCCTAGCGGGGGCGCCTACGAGCAGTACTTC
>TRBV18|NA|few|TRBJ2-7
CASSMTVTYEQYF
TGTGCCAGCTCGATGACTGTTACCTACGAGCAGTACTTC
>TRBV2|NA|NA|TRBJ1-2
CASRDDGKEGYTF
TGTGCCAGCAGAGACGACGGGAAGGAGGGCTACACCTTC
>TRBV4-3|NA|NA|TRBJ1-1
CASSRAAKGDTEAFF
TGCGCCAGCAGCCGCGCCGCCAAAGGGGACACTGAAGCTTTCTTT
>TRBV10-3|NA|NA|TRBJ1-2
CAISEQGGYGYTF
TGTGCCATCAGTGAACAAGGCGGCTATGGCTACACCTTC
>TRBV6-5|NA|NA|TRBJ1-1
CASRSRILGTEAFF
TGTGCCAGCAGAAGCAGGATTTTGGGCACTGAAGCTTTCTTT
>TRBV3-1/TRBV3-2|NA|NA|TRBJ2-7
CASSQVTGKKRYF
TGTGCCAGCAGCCAAGTGACCGGTAAAAAGCGGTACTTC
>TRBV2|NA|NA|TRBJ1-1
CASRTAGTPEAFF
TGTGCCAGCAGAACCGCGGGCACCCCTGAAGCTTTCTTT
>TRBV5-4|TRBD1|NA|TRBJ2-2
CASSPGTGGWVTGELFF
TGTGCCAGCAGCCCAGGGACAGGGGGCTGGGTCACCGGGGAGCTGTTTTTT
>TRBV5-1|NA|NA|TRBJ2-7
CASSPPRPGEQYF
TGCGCCAGCAGCCCACCCCGACCGGGAGAGCAGTACTTC
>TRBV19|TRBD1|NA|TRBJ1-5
CASSWGQGDNQPQHF
TGTGCCAGTAGCTGGGGACAGGGGGACAATCAGCCCCAGCATTTT
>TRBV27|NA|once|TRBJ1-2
CASTLNYGYTF
TGTGCCAGCACCCTTAACTATGGCTACACCTTC
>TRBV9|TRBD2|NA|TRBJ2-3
CASSARLAGDQTQYF
TGTGCCAGCAGCGCCCGACTAGCGGGAGACCAGACGCAGTATTTT
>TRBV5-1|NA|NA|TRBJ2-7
CASRFFGGTGQHEQYF
TGCGCCAGCAGATTTTTTGGCGGTACAGGGCAACACGAGCAGTACTTC
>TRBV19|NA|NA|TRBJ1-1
CASSQQMQGQSTEAFF
TGTGCCAGTAGTCAACAGATGCAGGGGCAGAGCACTGAAGCTTTCTTT
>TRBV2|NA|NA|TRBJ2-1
CASSDGTSRNEQFF
TGTGCCAGCAGTGATGGAACTAGCCGGAATGAGCAGTTCTTC
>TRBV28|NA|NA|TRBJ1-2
CASFQRKYGYTF
TGTGCCAGCTTCCAGCGGAAGTATGGCTACACCTTC
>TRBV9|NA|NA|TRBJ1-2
CASSVATGLDYGYTF
TGTGCCAGCAGCGTAGCCACAGGGCTCGACTATGGCTACACCTTC
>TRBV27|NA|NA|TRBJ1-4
CASSFSPAGEKLFF
TGTGCCAGCAGTTTCTCACCCGCGGGGGAAAAACTGTTTTTT
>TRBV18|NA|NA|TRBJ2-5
CASSPSGETQYF
TGTGCCAGCTCACCGAGCGGGGAGACCCAGTACTTC
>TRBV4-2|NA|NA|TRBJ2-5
CASSQDAPHRIETQYF
TGTGCCAGCAGCCAAGACGCGCCCCACAGGATCGAGACCCAGTACTTC
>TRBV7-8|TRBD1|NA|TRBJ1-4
CASSLITGGEGEKLFF
TGTGCCAGCAGCTTGATTACAGGGGGCGAAGGGGAAAAACTGTTTTTT
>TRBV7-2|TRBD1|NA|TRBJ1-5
CASSLAVGTGAAQPQHF
TGTGCCAGCAGCTTAGCGGTCGGGACAGGGGCGGCTCAGCCCCAGCATTTT
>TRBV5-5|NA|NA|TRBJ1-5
CASSLVIQGPGYSNQPQHF
TGTGCCAGCAGCTTAGTTATCCAGGGGCCGGGATATAGCAATCAGCCCCAGCATTTT
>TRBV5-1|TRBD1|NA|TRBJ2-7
CASSSGQGYYEQYF
TGCGCCAGCAGCTCGGGACAGGGGTACTACGAGCAGTACTTC
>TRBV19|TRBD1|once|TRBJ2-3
CASTTQGVTDTQYF
TGTGCCAGTACCACCCAGGGGGTCACAGATACGCAGTATTTT
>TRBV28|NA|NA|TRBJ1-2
CASSLRGTHGYTF
TGTGCCAGCAGTTTAAGGGGGACCCATGGCTACACCTTC
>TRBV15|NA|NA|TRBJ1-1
CATSRDQGQGAFF
TGTGCCACCAGCAGAGATCAAGGGCAGGGTGCTTTCTTT
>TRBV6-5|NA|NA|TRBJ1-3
CASGYGNTIYF
TGTGCCTCGGGGTATGGAAACACCATATATTTT
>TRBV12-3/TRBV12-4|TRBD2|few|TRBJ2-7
CASSASGGSEQYF
TGTGCCAGCAGTGCCAGCGGGGGGTCCGAGCAGTACTTC
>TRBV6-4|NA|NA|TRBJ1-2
CASSVEAGPGGYTF
TGTGCCAGCAGCGTGGAAGCAGGGCCTGGGGGCTACACCTTC
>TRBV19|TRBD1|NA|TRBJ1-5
CASSGTGHQPQHF
TGTGCCAGTAGCGGGACAGGGCATCAGCCCCAGCATTTT